The clone carrying this T cell receptor (beta chain) appeared once. As originally analysed: Amplification from reference gene primers served as the basis for estimated nucleated cell counts. Using immunoSEQ multiplex PCR, the repertoire was profiled, and TCRdb retains in-frame clones only, with some absent. From that table come the V and J calls and clone size; the DNA was used to work out D and trimming. This table holds roughly 400,000 clones, 75% to 90% found once. These data originate in a study of blood T cell repertoires in COVID-19. Study in general: The origin of the acute and convalescent COVID-19 samples was the United States, Italy and Spain. The cDNA or gDNA used as material had been derived from T cells, B-cell-depleted T cells, or PBMCs.

This sequence originates from a man in his thirties or forties who had recovered from COVID-19. Sequencing was carried out using PBMCs or T cells enriched from blood (not recorded which).

The CDR3: CATSEAAGGQETQYF. DNA for the CDR3: TGTGCCACCAGTGAAGCCGCGGGGGGACAAGAGACCCAGTACTTC. The chain couples TRBV24-1 to TRBJ2-5; 8 nucleotides line up with TRBD2. Germline CDR1 KGHDR, CDR2 SFDVKD. The CDR3 covers 15 residues. V lost 4 bases, J lost 2 bases, and 5 bases stayed unmatched.